This T cell receptor beta chain emerged from a study of blood T cell repertoires in COVID-19. As originally analysed: Amplification of reference gene primers was used by the study to estimate nucleated cell counts. Repertoires were generated with immunoSEQ multiplex PCR, while TCRdb's copy carries only in-frame clones and drops some. V and J calls and clone size follow that table, whereas D and trimming were derived from the DNA. The sample includes roughly 200,000 clones, roughly 88% of them seen just once. Specimen: peripheral blood. This TCR was recovered from a human donor with active or convalescent COVID-19. The donor label of this sample is uncertain.

Here the CDR3 DNA reads TGTGCCAGCAGTTTATCCCTCGACAGAGTACAAGAGACCCAGTACTTC. Residues: CASSLSLDRVQETQYF. The chain is built from TRBV28 and TRBJ2-5; D perhaps matches TRBD1 (5 bases). Trimming cost V 1 base and J 2 bases, with 14 bases left between them. CDR3 length: 16 residues. CDR1 MDHEN and CDR2 SYDVKM come from the germline V gene.